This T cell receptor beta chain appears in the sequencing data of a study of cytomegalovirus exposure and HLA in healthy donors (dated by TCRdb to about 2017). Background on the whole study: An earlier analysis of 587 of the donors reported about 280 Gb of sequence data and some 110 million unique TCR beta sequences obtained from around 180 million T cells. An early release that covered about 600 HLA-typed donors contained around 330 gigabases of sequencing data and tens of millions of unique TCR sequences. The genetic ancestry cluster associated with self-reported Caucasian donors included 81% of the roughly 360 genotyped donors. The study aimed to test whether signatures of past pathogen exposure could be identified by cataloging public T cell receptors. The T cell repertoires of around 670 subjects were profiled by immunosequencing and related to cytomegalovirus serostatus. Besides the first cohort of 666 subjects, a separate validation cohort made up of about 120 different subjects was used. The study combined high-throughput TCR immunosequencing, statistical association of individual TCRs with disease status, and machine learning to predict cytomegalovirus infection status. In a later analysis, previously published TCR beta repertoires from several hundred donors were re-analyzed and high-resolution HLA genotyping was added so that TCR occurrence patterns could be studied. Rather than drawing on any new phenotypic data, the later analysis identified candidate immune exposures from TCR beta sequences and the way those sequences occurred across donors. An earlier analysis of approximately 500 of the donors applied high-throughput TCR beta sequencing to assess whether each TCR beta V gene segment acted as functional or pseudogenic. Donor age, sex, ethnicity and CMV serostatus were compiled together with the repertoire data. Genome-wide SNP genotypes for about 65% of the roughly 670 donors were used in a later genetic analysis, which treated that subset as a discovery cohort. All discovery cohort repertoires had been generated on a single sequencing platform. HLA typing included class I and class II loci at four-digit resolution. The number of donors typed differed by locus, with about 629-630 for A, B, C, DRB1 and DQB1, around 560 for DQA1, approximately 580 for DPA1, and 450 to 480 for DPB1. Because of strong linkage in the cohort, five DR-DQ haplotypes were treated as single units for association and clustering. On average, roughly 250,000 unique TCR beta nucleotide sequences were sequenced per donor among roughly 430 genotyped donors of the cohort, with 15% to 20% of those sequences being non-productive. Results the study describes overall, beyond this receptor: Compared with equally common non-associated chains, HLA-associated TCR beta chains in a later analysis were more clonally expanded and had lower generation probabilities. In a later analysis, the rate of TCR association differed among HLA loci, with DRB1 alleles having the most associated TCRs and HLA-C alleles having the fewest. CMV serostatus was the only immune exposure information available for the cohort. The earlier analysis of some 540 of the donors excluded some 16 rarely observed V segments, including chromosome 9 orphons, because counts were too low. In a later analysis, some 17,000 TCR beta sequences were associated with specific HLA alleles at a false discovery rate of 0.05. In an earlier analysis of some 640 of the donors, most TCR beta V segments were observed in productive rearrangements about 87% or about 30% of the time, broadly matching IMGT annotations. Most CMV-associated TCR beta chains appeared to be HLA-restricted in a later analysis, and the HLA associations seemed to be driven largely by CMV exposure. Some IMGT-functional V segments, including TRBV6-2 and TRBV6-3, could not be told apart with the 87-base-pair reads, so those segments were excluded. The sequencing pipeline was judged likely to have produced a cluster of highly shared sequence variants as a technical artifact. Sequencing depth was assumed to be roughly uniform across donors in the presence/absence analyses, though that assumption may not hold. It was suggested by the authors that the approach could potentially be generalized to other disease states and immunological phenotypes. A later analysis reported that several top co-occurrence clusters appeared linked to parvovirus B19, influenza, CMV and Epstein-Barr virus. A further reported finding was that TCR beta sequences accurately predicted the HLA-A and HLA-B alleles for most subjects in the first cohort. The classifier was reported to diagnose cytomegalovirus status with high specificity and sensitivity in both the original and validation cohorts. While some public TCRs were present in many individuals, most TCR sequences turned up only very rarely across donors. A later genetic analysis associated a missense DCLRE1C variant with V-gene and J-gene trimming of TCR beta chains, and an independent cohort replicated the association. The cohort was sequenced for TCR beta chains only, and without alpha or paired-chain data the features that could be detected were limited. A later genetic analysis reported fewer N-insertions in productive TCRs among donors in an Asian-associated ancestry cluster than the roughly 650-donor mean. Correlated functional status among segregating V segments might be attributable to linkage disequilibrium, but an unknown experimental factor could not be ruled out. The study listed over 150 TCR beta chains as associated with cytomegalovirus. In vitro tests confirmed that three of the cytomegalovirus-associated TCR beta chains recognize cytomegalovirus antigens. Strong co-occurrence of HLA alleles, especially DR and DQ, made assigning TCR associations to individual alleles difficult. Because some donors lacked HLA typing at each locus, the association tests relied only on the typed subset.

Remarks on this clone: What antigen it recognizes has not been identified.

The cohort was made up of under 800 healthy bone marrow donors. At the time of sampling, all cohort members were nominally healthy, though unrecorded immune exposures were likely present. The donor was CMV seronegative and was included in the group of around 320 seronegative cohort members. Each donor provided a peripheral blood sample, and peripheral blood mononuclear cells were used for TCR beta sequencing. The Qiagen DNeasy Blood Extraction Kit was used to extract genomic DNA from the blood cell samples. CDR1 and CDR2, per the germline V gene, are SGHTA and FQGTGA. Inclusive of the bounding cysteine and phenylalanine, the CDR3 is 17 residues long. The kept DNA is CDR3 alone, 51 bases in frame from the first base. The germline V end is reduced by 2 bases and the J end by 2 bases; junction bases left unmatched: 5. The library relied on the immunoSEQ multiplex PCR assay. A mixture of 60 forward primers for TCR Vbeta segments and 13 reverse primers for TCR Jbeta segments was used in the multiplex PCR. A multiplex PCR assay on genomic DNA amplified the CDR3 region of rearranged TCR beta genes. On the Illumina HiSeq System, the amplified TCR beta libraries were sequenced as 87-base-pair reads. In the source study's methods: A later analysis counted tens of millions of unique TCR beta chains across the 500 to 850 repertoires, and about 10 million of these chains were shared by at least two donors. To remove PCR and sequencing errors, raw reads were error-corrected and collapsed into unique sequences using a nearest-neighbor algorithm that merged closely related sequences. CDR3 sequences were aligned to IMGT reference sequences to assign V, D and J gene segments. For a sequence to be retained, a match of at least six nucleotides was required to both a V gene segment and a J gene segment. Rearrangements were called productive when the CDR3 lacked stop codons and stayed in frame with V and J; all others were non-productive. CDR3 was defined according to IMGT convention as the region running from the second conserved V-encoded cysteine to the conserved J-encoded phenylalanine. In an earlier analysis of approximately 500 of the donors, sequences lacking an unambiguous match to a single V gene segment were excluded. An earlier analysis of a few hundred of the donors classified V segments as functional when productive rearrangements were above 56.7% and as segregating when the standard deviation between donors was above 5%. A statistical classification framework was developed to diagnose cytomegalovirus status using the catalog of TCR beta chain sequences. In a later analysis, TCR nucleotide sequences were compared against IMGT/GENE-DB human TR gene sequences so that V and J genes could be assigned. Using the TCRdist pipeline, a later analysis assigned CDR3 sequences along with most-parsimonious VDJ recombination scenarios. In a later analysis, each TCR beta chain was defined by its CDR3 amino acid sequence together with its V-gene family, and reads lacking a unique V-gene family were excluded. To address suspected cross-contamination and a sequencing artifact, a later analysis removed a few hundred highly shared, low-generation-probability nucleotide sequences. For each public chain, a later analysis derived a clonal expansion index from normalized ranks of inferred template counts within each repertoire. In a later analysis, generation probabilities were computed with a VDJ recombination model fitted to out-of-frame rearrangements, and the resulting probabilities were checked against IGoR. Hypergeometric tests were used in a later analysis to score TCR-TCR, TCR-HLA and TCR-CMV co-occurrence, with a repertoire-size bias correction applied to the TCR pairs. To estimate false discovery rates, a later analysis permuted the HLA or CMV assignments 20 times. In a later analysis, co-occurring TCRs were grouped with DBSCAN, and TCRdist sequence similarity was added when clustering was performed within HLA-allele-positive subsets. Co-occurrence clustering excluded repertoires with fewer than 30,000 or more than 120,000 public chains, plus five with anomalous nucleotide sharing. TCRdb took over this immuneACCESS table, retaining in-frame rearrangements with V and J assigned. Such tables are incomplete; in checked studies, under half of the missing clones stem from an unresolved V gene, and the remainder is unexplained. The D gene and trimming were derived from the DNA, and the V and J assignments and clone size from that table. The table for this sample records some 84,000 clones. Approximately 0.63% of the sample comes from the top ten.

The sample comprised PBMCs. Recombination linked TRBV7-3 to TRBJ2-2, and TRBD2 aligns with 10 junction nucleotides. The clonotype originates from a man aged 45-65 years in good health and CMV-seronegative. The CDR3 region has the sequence CASSLASGGLNTGELFF. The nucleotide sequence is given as TGTGCCAGCAGCTTAGCTAGCGGGGGTCTTAACACCGGGGAGCTGTTTTTT. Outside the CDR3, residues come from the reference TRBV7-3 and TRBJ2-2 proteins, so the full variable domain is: GAGVSQTPSNKVTEKGKYVELRCDPISGHTALYWYRQSLGQGPEFLIYFQGTGAADDSGLPNDRFFAVRPEGSVSTLKIQRTERGDSAVYLCASSLASGGLNTGELFFGEGSRLTVL.